This record looks at one T cell receptor beta chain sequence and its context. The CDR3 runs to 16 residues. CDR1 is LNHDA and CDR2 is SQIVND in the germline V gene (reference sequence). V was pared by 2 bases and J by 6 bases, with 10 bases of the junction left unmatched. The data are from a study of blood T cell repertoires in COVID-19. As handled by the study authors: The assay estimated nucleated cells by amplifying reference gene primers. Libraries were prepared by immunoSEQ multiplex PCR; TCRdb keeps only in-frame clonotypes and omits some of them. Clone size and the V and J calls come from that table; the DNA yielded D and trimming. The sample yields over 120,000 clones, around 87% seen once.

The source of this sequence is a man aged 50 or older who had recovered from COVID-19. The specimen sequenced was peripheral blood. The chain links TRBV19 to TRBJ2-7; 10 nucleotides align to TRBD1. CDR3 amino acids: CASSIRVRQGASEQYF. In nucleotides, the CDR3 is TGTGCCAGTAGTATAAGGGTAAGACAGGGGGCCTCCGAGCAGTACTTC.